The source of this TCR beta chain is a study of T cell changes during pregnancy in multiple sclerosis. The repertoire was sequenced with immunoSEQ multiplex PCR; TCRdb's copy has only in-frame clones and lacks some. Here the sample spans approximately 93,000 clones, approximately 90% being singletons. The sample in question was peripheral blood, obtained before pregnancy. The clonotype was recovered from a female donor with multiple sclerosis, enrolled in a pregnancy study.

CDR3 sequence: CASNDRWPTEQFF. CDR3 coding DNA: TGTGCCAGCAATGACAGGTGGCCCACTGAGCAGTTCTTC. V usage is TRBV6-6 and J usage is TRBJ2-1, with D perhaps TRBD1 (6 bases). The CDR3 totals 13 residues. Trimming took off 7 bases at V and 9 bases at J, with 16 bases between the two ends. Germline CDR1 reads MNHNY; CDR2 reads SVGAGI (reference sequence).